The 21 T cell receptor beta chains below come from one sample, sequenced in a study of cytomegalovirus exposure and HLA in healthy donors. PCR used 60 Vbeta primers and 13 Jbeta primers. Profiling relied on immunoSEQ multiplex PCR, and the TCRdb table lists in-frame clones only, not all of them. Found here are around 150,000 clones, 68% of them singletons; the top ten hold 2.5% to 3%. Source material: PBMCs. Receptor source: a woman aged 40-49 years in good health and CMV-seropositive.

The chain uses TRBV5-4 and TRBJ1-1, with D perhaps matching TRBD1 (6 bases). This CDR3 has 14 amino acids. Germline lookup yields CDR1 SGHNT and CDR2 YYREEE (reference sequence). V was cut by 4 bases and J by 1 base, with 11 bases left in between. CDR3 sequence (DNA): TGTGCCAGCAGCCCTTGGACAGCGAACACTGAAGCTTTCTTT. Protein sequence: CASSPWTANTEAFF. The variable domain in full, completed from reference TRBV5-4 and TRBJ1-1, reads ETGVTQSPTHLIKTRGQQVTLRCSSQSGHNTVSWYQQALGQGPQFIFQYYREEENGRGNFPPRFSGLQFPNYSSELNVNALELDDSALYLCASSPWTANTEAFFGQGTRLTVV.

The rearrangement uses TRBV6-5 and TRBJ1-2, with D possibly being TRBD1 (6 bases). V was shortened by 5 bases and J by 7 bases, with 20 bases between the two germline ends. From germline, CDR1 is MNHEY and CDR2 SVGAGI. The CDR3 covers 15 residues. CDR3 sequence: CASSQIDRPIFGYTF. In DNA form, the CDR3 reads TGTGCCAGCAGTCAAATCGACAGGCCTATATTTGGCTACACCTTC.

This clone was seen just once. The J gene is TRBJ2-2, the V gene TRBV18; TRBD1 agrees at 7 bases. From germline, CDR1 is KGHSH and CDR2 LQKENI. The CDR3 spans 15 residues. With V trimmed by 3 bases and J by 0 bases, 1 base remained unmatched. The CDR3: CASSPGTANTGELFF. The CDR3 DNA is TGTGCCAGCTCACCCGGGACAGCGAACACCGGGGAGCTGTTTTTT.

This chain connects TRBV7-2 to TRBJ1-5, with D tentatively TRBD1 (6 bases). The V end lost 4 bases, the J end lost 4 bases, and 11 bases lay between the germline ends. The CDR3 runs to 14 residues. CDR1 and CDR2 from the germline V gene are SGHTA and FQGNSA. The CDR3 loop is CASSWGPDNQPQHF. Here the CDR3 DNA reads TGTGCCAGCAGCTGGGGGCCAGATAATCAGCCCCAGCATTTT.

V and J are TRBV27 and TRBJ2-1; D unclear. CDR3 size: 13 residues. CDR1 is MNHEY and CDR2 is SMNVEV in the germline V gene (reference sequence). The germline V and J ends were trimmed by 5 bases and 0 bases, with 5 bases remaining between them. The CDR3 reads CASSESSYNEQFF. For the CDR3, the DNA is TGTGCCAGCAGTGAGAGCTCCTACAATGAGCAGTTCTTC.

The CDR3 region has the DNA TGCGCCAGCAGCCAGGGGGGGAAGGGGACCGGGGAGCTGTTTTTT. It translates to CASSQGGKGTGELFF. The chain links TRBV4-3 to TRBJ2-2; TRBD2 aligns across 7 bases. The CDR3 sequence is 15 residues long. The V gene end was trimmed by 3 bases and the J gene end by 5 bases; junction bases not matched to a gene: 6. CDR1 LGHNA and CDR2 YSLEER come from the germline V gene.

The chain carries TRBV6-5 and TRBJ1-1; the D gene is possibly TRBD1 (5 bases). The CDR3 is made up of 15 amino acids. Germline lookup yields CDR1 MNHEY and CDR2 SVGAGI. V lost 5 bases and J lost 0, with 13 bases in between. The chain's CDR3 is CASSPPTAMNTEAFF. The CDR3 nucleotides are TGTGCCAGCAGTCCACCGACAGCAATGAACACTGAAGCTTTCTTT.

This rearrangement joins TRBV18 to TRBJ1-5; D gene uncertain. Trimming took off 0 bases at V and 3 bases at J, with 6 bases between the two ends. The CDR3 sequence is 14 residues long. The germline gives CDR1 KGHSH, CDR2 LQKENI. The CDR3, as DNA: TGTGCCAGCTCACCACCCCAGGACAATCAGCCCCAGCATTTT. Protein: CASSPPQDNQPQHF.

For the CDR3, the DNA is TGCGCCAGCAGCTCCGGCGACACCAATGAAAAACTGTTTTTT. It is translated as CASSSGDTNEKLFF. V and J are TRBV5-1 and TRBJ1-4, with no clear D. The germline V gene encodes CDR1 SGHRS and CDR2 YFSETQ. This CDR3 is 14 amino acids long. V lost 3 bases and J lost 5, with 11 bases in between. Complete variable domain (other parts from reference TRBV5-1 and TRBJ1-4): KAGVTQTPRYLIKTRGQQVTLSCSPISGHRSVSWYQQTPGQGLQFLFEYFSETQRNKGNFPGRFSGRQFSNSRSEMNVSTLELGDSALYLCASSSGDTNEKLFFGSGTQLSVL.

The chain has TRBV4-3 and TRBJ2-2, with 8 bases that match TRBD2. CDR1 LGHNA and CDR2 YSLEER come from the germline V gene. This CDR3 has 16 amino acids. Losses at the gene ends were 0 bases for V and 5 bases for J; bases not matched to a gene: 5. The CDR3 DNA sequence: TGCGCCAGCAGCCAAGATACGCGGGAGGTGACCGGGGAGCTGTTTTTT. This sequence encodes CASSQDTREVTGELFF.

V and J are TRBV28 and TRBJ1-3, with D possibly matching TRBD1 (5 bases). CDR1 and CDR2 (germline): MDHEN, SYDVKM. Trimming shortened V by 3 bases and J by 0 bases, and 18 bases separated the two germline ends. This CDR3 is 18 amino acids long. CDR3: CASSFVQGSWNSGNTIYF. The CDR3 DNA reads TGTGCCAGCAGTTTTGTTCAGGGTTCTTGGAACTCTGGAAACACCATATATTTT.

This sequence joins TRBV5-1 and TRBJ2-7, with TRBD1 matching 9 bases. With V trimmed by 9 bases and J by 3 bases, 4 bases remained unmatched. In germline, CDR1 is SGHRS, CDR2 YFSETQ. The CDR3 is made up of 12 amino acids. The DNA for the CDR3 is TGCGCCACCCGGGGACAGGGCTACGAGCAGTACTTC. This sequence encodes CATRGQGYEQYF.

CDR3 loop: CASSLTPRGDEKLFF. CDR3 nucleotides: TGTGCCAGCAGCTTGACGCCTCGGGGGGATGAAAAACTGTTTTTT. This chain connects TRBV9 to TRBJ1-4; D perhaps matches TRBD1 (5 bases). Germline CDR1 and CDR2: SGDLS and YYNGEE. There are 15 residues in the CDR3. V lost 4 bases, J lost 6 bases, and 16 bases lay in between. The whole variable domain, filled in from reference TRBV9 and TRBJ1-4, reads DSGVTQTPKHLITATGQRVTLRCSPRSGDLSVYWYQQSLDQGLQFLIQYYNGEERAKGNILERFSAQQFPDLHSELNLSSLELGDSALYFCASSLTPRGDEKLFFGSGTQLSVL.

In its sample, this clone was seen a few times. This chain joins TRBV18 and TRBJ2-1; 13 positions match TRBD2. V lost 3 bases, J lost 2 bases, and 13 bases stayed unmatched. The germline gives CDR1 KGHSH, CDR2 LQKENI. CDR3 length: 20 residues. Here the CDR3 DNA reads TGTGCCAGCTCACCGGGACTAGCGGGGAACCCTTACGCGCCCTACAATGAGCAGTTCTTC. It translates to CASSPGLAGNPYAPYNEQFF.

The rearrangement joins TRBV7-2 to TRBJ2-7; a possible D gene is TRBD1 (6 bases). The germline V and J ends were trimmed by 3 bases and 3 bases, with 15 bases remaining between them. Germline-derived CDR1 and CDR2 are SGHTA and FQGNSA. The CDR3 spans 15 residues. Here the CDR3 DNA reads TGTGCCAGCAGCTTTACCCAGGACAGTATCTACGAGCAGTACTTC. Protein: CASSFTQDSIYEQYF.

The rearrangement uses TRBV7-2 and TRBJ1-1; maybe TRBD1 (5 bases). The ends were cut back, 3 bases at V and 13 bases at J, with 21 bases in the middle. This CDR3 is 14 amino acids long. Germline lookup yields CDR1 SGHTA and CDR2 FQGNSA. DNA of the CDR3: TGTGCCAGCAGCTTTTTGGGGCACGAGACAATTGGTTTCTTT. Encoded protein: CASSFLGHETIGFF. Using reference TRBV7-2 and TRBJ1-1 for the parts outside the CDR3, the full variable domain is GAGVSQSPSNKVTEKGKDVELRCDPISGHTALYWYRQSLGQGLEFLIYFQGNSAPDKSGLPSDRFSAERTGGSVSTLTIQRTQQEDSAVYLCASSFLGHETIGFFGQGTRLTVV.

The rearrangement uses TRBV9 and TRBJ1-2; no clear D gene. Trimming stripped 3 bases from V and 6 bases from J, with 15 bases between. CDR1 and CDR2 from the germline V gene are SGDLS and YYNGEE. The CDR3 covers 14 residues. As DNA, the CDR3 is TGTGCCAGCAGCGCCAGACTGCGGCGGCATGGCTACACCTTC. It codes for CASSARLRRHGYTF.

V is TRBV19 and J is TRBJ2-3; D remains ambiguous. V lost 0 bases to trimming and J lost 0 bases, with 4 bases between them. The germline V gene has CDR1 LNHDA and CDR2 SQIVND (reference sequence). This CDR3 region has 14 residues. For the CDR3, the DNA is TGTGCCAGTAGTATAGATCGTAGCACAGATACGCAGTATTTT. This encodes CASSIDRSTDTQYF.

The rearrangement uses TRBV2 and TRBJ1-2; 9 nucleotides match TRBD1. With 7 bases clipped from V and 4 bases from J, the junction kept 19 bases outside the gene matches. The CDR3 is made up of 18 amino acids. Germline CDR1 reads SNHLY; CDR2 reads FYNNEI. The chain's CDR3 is CASKLERGDMGQGYGYTF. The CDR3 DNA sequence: TGTGCCAGCAAATTGGAAAGGGGGGACATGGGACAGGGCTATGGCTACACCTTC.

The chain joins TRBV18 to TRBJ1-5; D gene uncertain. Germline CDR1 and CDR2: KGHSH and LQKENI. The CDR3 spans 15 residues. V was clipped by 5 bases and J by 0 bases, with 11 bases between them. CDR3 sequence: CASSARWNSNQPQHF. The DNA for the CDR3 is TGTGCCAGCTCAGCGAGGTGGAATAGCAATCAGCCCCAGCATTTT.

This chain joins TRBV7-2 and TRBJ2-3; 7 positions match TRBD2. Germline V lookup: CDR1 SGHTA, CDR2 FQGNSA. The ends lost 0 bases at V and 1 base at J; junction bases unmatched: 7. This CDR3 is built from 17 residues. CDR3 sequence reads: CASSLAGGRTRTDTQYF. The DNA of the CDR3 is TGTGCCAGCAGCTTAGCCGGCGGGAGAACCCGCACAGATACGCAGTATTTT.